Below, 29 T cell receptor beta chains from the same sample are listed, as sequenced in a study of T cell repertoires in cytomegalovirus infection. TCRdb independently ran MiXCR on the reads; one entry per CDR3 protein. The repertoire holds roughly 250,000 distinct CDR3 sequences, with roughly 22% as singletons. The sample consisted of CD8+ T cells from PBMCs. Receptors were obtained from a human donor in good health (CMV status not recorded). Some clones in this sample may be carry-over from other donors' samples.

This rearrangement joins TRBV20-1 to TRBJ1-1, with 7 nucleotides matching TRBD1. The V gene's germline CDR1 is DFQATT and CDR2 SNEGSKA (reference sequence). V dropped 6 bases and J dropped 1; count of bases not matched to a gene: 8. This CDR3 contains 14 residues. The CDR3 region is CSAVDRVKNTEAFF. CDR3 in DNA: TGCAGTGCAGTAGACAGGGTCAAGAACACTGAAGCTTTCTTT.

The CDR3 DNA reads as TGCAGTACCAACCGGGGGGCAAATGGCTACACCTTC. Protein sequence: CSTNRGANGYTF. The chain links TRBV20-1 to TRBJ1-2; TRBD1 might be the D (6 bases). Per the germline V gene, CDR1 is DFQATT and CDR2 is SNEGSKA (reference sequence). Deletions cut 8 bases from V and 6 bases from J, with 16 bases between. This CDR3 is built from 12 residues.

The CDR3 region is CASAILLWSGSLVAGELFF. Here the CDR3 DNA reads TGTGCCAGCGCAATCCTCCTTTGGTCGGGTAGCCTAGTTGCCGGGGAGCTGTTTTTT. The rearrangement joins TRBV6-1 to TRBJ2-2; D unclear. Germline-derived CDR1 and CDR2 are MNHNS and SASEGT. The CDR3 has 19 amino acids. V shed 8 bases and J shed 6 bases, with 31 bases lying between them.

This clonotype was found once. This CDR3 is CASSLGQGAYNSPLHF. CDR3 DNA: TGTGCCAGCAGCCTCGGACAGGGGGCTTATAATTCACCCCTCCACTTT. V gene TRBV5-6 combines with J gene TRBJ1-6; the match to TRBD1 covers 11 bases. The CDR3 consists of 16 residues. CDR1 SGHDT and CDR2 YYEEEE come from the germline V gene. J lost 4 bases, V lost 4 bases, and 4 bases had no gene match.

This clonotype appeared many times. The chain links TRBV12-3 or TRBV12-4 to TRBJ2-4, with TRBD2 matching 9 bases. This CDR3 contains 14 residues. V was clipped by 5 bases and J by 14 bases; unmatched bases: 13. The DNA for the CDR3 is TGTGCCAGCAGTCGAGGGGTTAGCGGGGGTGGGGAGTACTTC. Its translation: CASSRGVSGGGEYF.

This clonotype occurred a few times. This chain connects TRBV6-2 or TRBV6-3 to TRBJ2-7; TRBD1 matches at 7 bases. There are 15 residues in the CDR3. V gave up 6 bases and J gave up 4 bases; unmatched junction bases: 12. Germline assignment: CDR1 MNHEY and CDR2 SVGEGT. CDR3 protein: CASRHSRGQTYEQYF. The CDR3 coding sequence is TGTGCCAGCAGACACAGCCGGGGACAGACTTACGAGCAGTACTTC.

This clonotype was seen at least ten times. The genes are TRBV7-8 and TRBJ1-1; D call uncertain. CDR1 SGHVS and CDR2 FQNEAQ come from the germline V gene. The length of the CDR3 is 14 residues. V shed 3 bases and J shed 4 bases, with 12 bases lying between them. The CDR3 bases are TGTGCCAGCAGCTTTGCGGGCTGGAGCACTGAAGCTTTCTTT. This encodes CASSFAGWSTEAFF.

CDR3 sequence: CASRGRTIIYNEQFF. DNA of the CDR3: TGTGCCAGCAGAGGACGGACAATTATCTACAATGAGCAGTTCTTC. This chain joins TRBV5-6 and TRBJ2-1, with TRBD1 as a possible D gene (5 bases). This CDR3 is built from 15 residues. Looked up from germline, CDR1 is SGHDT and CDR2 is YYEEEE. Trimming cost V 5 bases and J 3 bases, with 15 bases left between them. Together with reference TRBV5-6 and TRBJ2-1, the CDR3 gives the full variable domain: DAGVTQSPTHLIKTRGQQVTLRCSPKSGHDTVSWYQQALGQGPQFIFQYYEEEERQRGNFPDRFSGHQFPNYSSELNVNALLLGDSALYLCASRGRTIIYNEQFFGPGTRLTVL.

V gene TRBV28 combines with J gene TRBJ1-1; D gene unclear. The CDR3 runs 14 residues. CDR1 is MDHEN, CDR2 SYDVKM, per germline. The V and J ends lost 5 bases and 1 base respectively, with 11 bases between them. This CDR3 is CASSTPTENTEAFF. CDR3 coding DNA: TGTGCCAGCAGTACGCCGACGGAGAACACTGAAGCTTTCTTT.

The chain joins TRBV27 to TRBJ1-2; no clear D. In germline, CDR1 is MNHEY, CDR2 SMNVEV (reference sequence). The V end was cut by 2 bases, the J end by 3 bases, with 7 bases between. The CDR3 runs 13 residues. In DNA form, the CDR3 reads TGTGCCAGCAGTTTAGGGTCTTACTATGGCTACACCTTC. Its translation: CASSLGSYYGYTF.

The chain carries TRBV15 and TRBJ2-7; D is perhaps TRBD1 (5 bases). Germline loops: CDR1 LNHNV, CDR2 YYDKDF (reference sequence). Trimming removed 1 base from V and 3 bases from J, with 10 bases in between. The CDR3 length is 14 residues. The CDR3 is CATSRGAGIYEQYF. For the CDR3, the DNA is TGTGCCACCAGCAGAGGAGCAGGGATCTACGAGCAGTACTTC.

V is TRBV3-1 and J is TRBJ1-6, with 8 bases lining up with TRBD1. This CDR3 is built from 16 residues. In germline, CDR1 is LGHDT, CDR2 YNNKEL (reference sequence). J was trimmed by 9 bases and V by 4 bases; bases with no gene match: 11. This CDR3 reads CASSRTGQSPSSPLHF. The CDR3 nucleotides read TGTGCCAGCAGCCGGACAGGGCAATCGCCGAGTTCACCCCTCCACTTT.

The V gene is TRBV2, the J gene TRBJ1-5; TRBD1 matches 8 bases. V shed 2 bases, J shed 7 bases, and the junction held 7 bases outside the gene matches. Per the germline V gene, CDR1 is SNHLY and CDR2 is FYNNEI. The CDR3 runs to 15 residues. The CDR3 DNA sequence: TGTGCCAGCAGTGAATCGCAGGGGGCCTACCAGCCCCAGCATTTT. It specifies CASSESQGAYQPQHF.

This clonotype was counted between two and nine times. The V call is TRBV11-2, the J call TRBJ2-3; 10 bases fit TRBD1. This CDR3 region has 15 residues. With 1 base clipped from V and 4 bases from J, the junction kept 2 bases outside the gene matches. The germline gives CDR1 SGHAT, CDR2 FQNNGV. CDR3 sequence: CASSLAGTGADTQYF. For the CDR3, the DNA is TGTGCCAGCAGCTTAGCCGGGACAGGGGCAGATACGCAGTATTTT.

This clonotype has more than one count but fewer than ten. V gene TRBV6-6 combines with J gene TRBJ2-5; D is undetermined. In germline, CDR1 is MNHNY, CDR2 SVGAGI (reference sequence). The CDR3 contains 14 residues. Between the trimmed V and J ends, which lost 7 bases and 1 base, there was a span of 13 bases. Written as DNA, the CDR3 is TGTGCCAGCAACCCACTGAGCATCCAAGAGACCCAGTACTTC. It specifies CASNPLSIQETQYF.

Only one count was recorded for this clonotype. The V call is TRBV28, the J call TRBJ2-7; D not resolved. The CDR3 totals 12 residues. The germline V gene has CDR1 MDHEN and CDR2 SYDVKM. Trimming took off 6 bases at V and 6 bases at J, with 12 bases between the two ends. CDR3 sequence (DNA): TGTGCCAGCAGGGGGTTAGGGCTCGAGCAGTACTTC. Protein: CASRGLGLEQYF.

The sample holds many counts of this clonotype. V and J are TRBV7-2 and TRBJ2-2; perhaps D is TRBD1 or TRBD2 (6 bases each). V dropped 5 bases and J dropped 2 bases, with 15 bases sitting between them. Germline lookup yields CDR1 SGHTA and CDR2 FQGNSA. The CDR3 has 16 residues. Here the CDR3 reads CASSLVGGPNTGELFF. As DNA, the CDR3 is TGTGCCAGCAGCCTTGTTGGGGGGCCTAACACCGGGGAGCTGTTTTTT. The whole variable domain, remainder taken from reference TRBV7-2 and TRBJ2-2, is GAGVSQSPSNKVTEKGKDVELRCDPISGHTALYWYRQSLGQGLEFLIYFQGNSAPDKSGLPSDRFSAERTGGSVSTLTIQRTQQEDSAVYLCASSLVGGPNTGELFFGEGSRLTVL.

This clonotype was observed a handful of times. CDR3 sequence (DNA): TGTGCCAGCAGTTTCGGGGGACAGGGAAGAACTGAAGCTTTCTTT. This codes for CASSFGGQGRTEAFF. The chain uses TRBV12-3 or TRBV12-4 and TRBJ1-1, with 9 nucleotides matching TRBD1. The CDR3 is made up of 15 amino acids. Trimming took 3 bases from V and 5 from J; bases not matched to a gene: 7.

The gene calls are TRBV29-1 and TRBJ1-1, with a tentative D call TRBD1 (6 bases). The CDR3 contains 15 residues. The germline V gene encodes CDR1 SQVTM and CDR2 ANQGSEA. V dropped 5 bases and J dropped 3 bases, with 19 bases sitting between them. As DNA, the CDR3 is TGCAGCGTTCACCGGGACACCGTTGAGGACACTGAAGCTTTCTTT. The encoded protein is CSVHRDTVEDTEAFF.

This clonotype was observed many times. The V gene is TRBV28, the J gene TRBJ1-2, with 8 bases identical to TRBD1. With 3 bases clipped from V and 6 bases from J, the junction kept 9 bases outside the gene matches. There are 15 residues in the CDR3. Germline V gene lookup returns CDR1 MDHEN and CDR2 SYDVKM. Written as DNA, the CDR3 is TGTGCCAGCAGTTTCTGGGACAGGAATTCCAATGGCTACACCTTC. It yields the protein CASSFWDRNSNGYTF.

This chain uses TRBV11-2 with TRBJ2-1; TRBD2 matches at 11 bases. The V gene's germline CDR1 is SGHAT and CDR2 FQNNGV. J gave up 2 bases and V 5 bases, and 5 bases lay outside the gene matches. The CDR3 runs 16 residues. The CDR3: CASSEGLAEPYNEQFF. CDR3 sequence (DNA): TGTGCCAGCAGCGAGGGACTAGCGGAACCCTACAATGAGCAGTTCTTC.

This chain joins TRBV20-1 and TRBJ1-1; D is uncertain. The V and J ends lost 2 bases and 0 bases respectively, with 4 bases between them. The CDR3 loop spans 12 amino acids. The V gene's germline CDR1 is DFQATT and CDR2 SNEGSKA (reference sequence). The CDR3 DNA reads TGCAGTGCTAGAACAGTGAACACTGAAGCTTTCTTT. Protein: CSARTVNTEAFF.

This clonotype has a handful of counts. In DNA, the CDR3 is TGTGCCAGCAGCCCCCCTACCGGGCACACTGAAGCTTTCTTT. Translated: CASSPPTGHTEAFF. The chain recombines TRBV9 with TRBJ1-1; D is undetermined. V gave up 4 bases and J gave up 3 bases, with 13 bases separating them. Per the germline V gene, CDR1 is SGDLS and CDR2 is YYNGEE. The length of the CDR3 is 14 residues.

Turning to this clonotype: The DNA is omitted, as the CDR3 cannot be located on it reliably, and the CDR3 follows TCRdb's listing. CDR3 sequence reads: CASILGGGEAFF. The genes are TRBV28 and TRBJ1-1. Germline V gives CDR1 MDHEN, CDR2 SYDVKM. The CDR3 extends over 12 residues, inclusive of both ends.

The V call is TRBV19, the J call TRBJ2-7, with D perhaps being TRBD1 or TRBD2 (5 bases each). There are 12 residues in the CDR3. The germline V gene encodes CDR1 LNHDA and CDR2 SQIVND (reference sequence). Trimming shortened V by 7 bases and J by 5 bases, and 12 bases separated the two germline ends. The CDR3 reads CASKAGTNEQYF. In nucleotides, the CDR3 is TGTGCCAGTAAGGCAGGGACGAACGAGCAGTACTTC.

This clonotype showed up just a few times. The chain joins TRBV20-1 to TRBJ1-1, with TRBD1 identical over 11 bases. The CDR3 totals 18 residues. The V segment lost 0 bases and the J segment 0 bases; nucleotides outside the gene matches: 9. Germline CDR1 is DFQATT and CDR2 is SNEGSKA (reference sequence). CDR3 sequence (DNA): TGCAGTGCTAGAGACACCACGGGACAGGGGGTTATGAACACTGAAGCTTTCTTT. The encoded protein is CSARDTTGQGVMNTEAFF.

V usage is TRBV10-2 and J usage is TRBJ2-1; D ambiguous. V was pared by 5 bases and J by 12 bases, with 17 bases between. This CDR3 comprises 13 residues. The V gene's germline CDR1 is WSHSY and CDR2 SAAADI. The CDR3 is CASSSVRWVRQFF. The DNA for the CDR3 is TGCGCCAGCAGTTCGGTCCGATGGGTTAGGCAGTTCTTC.

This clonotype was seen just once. In nucleotides, the CDR3 is TGCAGTGCTAGAGACCCCCCGGGGGTCAGTCTAGCCAAAAACATTCAGTACTTC. Translation gives CSARDPPGVSLAKNIQYF. J is TRBJ2-4 and V is TRBV20-1; D perhaps matches TRBD2 (6 bases). Deletions cut 0 bases from V and 0 bases from J, with 18 bases between. Germline CDR1 is DFQATT and CDR2 is SNEGSKA (reference sequence). This CDR3 region has 18 residues.

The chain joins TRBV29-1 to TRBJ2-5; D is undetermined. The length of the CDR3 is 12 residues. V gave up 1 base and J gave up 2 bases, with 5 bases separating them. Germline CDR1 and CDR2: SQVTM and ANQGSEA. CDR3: CSVEGGQETQYF. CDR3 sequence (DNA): TGCAGCGTTGAAGGGGGACAAGAGACCCAGTACTTC.